The 24 T cell receptor beta chains given below trace back to one sample, sequenced in a study of blood T cell repertoires in COVID-19. Profiled with immunoSEQ multiplex PCR; TCRdb holds only in-frame clones, not every one. The data contain over 200,000 clones, less than 90% of them singletons. Sequenced input: PBMCs or T cells enriched from blood (not recorded which). The receptors were sampled from a woman in her forties or fifties in a cohort exposed to, infected with or recovered from COVID-19 (not recorded which).

The J gene is TRBJ2-2, the V gene TRBV9, with 8 bases that match TRBD2. This CDR3 spans 16 amino acids. Germline V gene sequence: CDR1 SGDLS, CDR2 YYNGEE. V lost 0 bases, J lost 3 bases, and 4 bases stayed unmatched. The CDR3 DNA reads TGTGCCAGCAGCGTAGCGGGGGGGCGGGACACCGGGGAGCTGTTTTTT. Translated: CASSVAGGRDTGELFF.

The V and J genes are TRBV7-2 and TRBJ2-3; 9 bases match TRBD2. After removal of 3 bases from V and 0 bases from J, the junction contained 7 bases not matched to a gene. Per the germline V gene, CDR1 is SGHTA and CDR2 is FQGNSA. This CDR3 has 17 amino acids. CDR3 in amino acids: CASSFARAGGSTDTQYF. For the CDR3, the DNA is TGTGCCAGCAGCTTCGCGCGAGCGGGGGGTAGCACAGATACGCAGTATTTT.

The rearrangement links TRBV9 to TRBJ2-5; D perhaps matches TRBD2 (6 bases). Germline V gene sequence: CDR1 SGDLS, CDR2 YYNGEE. Deletions cut 1 base from V and 7 bases from J, with 14 bases between. This CDR3 is built from 14 residues. The CDR3 DNA follows: TGTGCCAGCAGCGTAAGGTCCCAGGAGGGGACCCAGTACTTC. It codes for CASSVRSQEGTQYF.

The chain couples TRBV7-2 to TRBJ1-2; D might be TRBD1 (6 bases). Germline values: CDR1 SGHTA, CDR2 FQGNSA. Trimming stripped 1 base from V and 8 bases from J, with 11 bases between. The CDR3 is made up of 13 amino acids. Here the CDR3 reads CASSLDQGWGYTF. The DNA for the CDR3 is TGTGCCAGCAGCTTAGATCAGGGGTGGGGCTACACCTTC.

The chain combines TRBV19 with TRBJ1-1, with TRBD1 as a possible D gene (5 bases). V was pared by 7 bases and J by 3 bases, with 12 bases between. The CDR3 runs 13 residues. CDR1 is LNHDA, CDR2 SQIVND, per germline (reference sequence). CDR3 coding DNA: TGTGCCAGTAACCCAGGGTTGTACACTGAAGCTTTCTTT. Translating gives CASNPGLYTEAFF. Complete variable domain (other parts from reference TRBV19 and TRBJ1-1): DGGITQSPKYLFRKEGQNVTLSCEQNLNHDAMYWYRQDPGQGLRLIYYSQIVNDFQKGDIAEGYSVSREKKESFPLTVTSAQKNPTAFYLCASNPGLYTEAFFGQGTRLTVV.

In its sample, this clone was seen once. The chain recombines TRBV12-3 or TRBV12-4 with TRBJ1-2; D may be TRBD1 (5 bases). V gave up 7 bases and J gave up 4 bases, with 13 bases separating them. CDR3 size: 13 residues. The CDR3 nucleotides read TGTGCCAGCACCCTGACAGTGGGCTATGGCTACACCTTC. This codes for CASTLTVGYGYTF.

This clone came up once. The chain couples TRBV5-5 to TRBJ1-3, with 9 bases lining up with TRBD1. V lost 4 bases and J lost 0; bases outside the gene matches: 5. The germline CDR1 and CDR2 sequences are SGHKS and YYEKEE (reference sequence). The CDR3 is 16 amino acids. CDR3 sequence (DNA): TGTGCCAGCAGCCAAGGACAGGGGACCTCTGGAAACACCATATATTTT. This gives the protein CASSQGQGTSGNTIYF.

This clone was counted a single time. This chain links TRBV18 with TRBJ1-1; D remains unclear. V was cut by 4 bases and J by 7 bases, with 13 bases left in between. This CDR3 has 13 residues. The germline V gene has CDR1 KGHSH and CDR2 LQKENI. CDR3 nucleotides: TGTGCCAGCTCACGCGACCTAGTAAATGAAGCTTTCTTT. It specifies CASSRDLVNEAFF. Together with reference TRBV18 and TRBJ1-1, the CDR3 gives the full variable domain: NAGVMQNPRHLVRRRGQEARLRCSPMKGHSHVYWYRQLPEEGLKFMVYLQKENIIDESGMPKERFSAEFPKEGPSILRIQQVVRGDSAAYFCASSRDLVNEAFFGQGTRLTVV.

This chain links TRBV2 with TRBJ1-2; D is undetermined. Germline-derived CDR1 and CDR2 are SNHLY and FYNNEI. This CDR3 has 12 amino acids. The ends were cut back, 6 bases at V and 8 bases at J, with 13 bases in the middle. CDR3 bases: TGTGCCAGCAGGGAGGCGGCCGGGGGCTACACCTTC. Translation gives CASREAAGGYTF.

This chain links TRBV3-1 (or the pseudogene TRBV3-2) with TRBJ1-2; D gene uncertain. The germline V gene encodes CDR1 LGHDT and CDR2 YNNKEL (reference sequence). Trimming left V 1 base short and J 8 bases short, with 5 bases between. The length of the CDR3 is 11 residues. The CDR3 sequence is CASSQASGYTF. The CDR3 coding sequence is TGTGCCAGCAGCCAAGCCTCGGGCTACACCTTC.

The chain employs TRBV4-1 and TRBJ2-3; D gene ambiguous. CDR1 MGHRA and CDR2 YSYEKL come from the germline V gene. Trimming removed 0 bases from V and 0 bases from J, with 19 bases in between. The CDR3 extends over 19 amino acids. CDR3 amino acids: CASSQDSSRMATSTDTQYF. CDR3 coding DNA: TGCGCCAGCAGCCAAGACTCCAGCAGGATGGCCACTAGCACAGATACGCAGTATTTT.

The chain has TRBV4-1 and TRBJ1-1; possibly TRBD1 for D (6 bases). Looked up from germline, CDR1 is MGHRA and CDR2 is YSYEKL. V lost 2 bases and J 1 base, leaving 11 bases between the germline ends. CDR3 length equals 15 residues. CDR3: CASSQIHRENTEAFF. CDR3 DNA sequence: TGCGCCAGCAGCCAAATCCACAGGGAGAACACTGAAGCTTTCTTT.

This chain joins TRBV5-6 and TRBJ1-1; 9 bases map to TRBD1. V was pared by 3 bases and J by 7 bases, with 1 base of the junction left unmatched. The CDR3 contains 12 residues. Germline V gene data show CDR1 as SGHDT and CDR2 as YYEEEE. DNA of the CDR3: TGTGCCAGCAGCTGGGGACAGGGTGAAGCTTTCTTT. Its translation is CASSWGQGEAFF.

The chain carries TRBV28 and TRBJ1-5; TRBD1 is a possible D gene (6 bases). The CDR3 has 16 amino acids. The germline V gene encodes CDR1 MDHEN and CDR2 SYDVKM. V was pared by 4 bases and J by 0 bases, with 13 bases between. The chain's CDR3 is CASSSRTANSNQPQHF. CDR3 coding DNA: TGTGCCAGCAGTTCGCGGACAGCTAATAGCAATCAGCCCCAGCATTTT.

V and J are TRBV10-3 and TRBJ1-1; D might be TRBD1 (5 bases). Germline V gene sequence: CDR1 ENHRY, CDR2 SYGVKD. The CDR3 spans 12 residues. Between the trimmed V and J ends, which lost 3 bases and 5 bases, there was a span of 7 bases. The CDR3 DNA reads TGTGCCATCAGTGATGGGGGGACTGAAGCTTTCTTT. This encodes CAISDGGTEAFF.

The chain couples TRBV2 to TRBJ1-6; D is ambiguous. This CDR3 region has 14 residues. Germline V lookup: CDR1 SNHLY, CDR2 FYNNEI. Trimming pared 5 bases from V and 9 bases from J, leaving 14 bases between. CDR3 DNA: TGTGCCAGCAGTTTCGACACCTCGTCTTCACCCCTCCACTTT. This codes for CASSFDTSSSPLHF. The full variable domain, in which reference TRBV2 and TRBJ1-6 provide the parts outside the CDR3, is EPEVTQTPSHQVTQMGQEVILRCVPISNHLYFYWYRQILGQKVEFLVSFYNNEISEKSEIFDDQFSVERPDGSNFTLKIRSTKLEDSAMYFCASSFDTSSSPLHFGNGTRLTVT.

This clone was counted a few times. This likely comes from a read error, as the CDR3 has no conserved phenylalanine or tryptophan at its end. The DNA is left out, because the CDR3 cannot be placed on it with certainty; the CDR3 is given as TCRdb lists it. CDR3: CASSSSGHI. The gene calls are TRBV7-8 and TRBJ1-2; the DNA was not used to check the table's D call, TRBD1. CDR1 and CDR2 (germline): SGHVS, FQNEAQ. The CDR3 region is 9 residues in length, termini included.

CDR3 bases: TGTGCCAGCAGCCCGTTGGGACAGGGGATTGGTATATTCTTT. This codes for CASSPLGQGIGIFF. J is TRBJ1-1 and V is TRBV5-4; 10 bases align to TRBD1. The CDR3 sequence is 14 residues long. CDR1 is SGHNT and CDR2 is YYREEE in the germline V gene (reference sequence). J lost 14 bases, V lost 4 bases, and 14 bases had no gene match.

This chain joins TRBV4-2 and TRBJ1-6, with 9 nucleotides matching TRBD1. The CDR3 has 16 residues. Germline V lookup: CDR1 LGHNA, CDR2 YNFKEQ. The ends lost 1 base at V and 8 bases at J; junction bases unmatched: 6. The CDR3 sequence: CASSQALGQGDSPLHF. The CDR3 DNA is TGTGCCAGCAGCCAAGCTTTGGGACAGGGTGATTCACCCCTCCACTTT.

The chain employs TRBV6-2 or TRBV6-3 and TRBJ1-6; D ambiguous. CDR3 size: 13 residues. With 4 bases removed from V and 8 bases from J, the gap between germline ends came to 9 bases. CDR1 and CDR2 (germline): MNHEY, SVGEGT. The CDR3 DNA follows: TGTGCCAGCAGTTCGGCCAGGTATTCACCCCTCCACTTT. Translating gives CASSSARYSPLHF.

This chain joins TRBV4-2 and TRBJ1-4, with D perhaps TRBD1 (6 bases). Germline values: CDR1 LGHNA, CDR2 YNFKEQ. This CDR3 has 16 residues. V shed 1 base and J shed 2 bases, with 11 bases lying between them. The CDR3 DNA is TGTGCCAGCAGCCAAGTCGGGGGGCTCACTAATGAAAAACTGTTTTTT. It is translated as CASSQVGGLTNEKLFF.

The rearrangement uses TRBV21-1 and TRBJ1-6; TRBD1, as called in the table, went unchecked against the DNA. TRBV21-1 is tagged as a pseudogene. The CDR3 is made up of 13 amino acids. CDR3 region: CAKRDRGGSPLHF. In nucleotides, the CDR3 is TGTGCCAAACGGGACAGAGGGGGTTCACCCCTCCACTTT.

The gene calls are TRBV30 and TRBJ2-5, with 7 bases fitting TRBD2. Per the germline V gene, CDR1 is GTSNPN and CDR2 is SVGIG (reference sequence). V shed 5 bases, J shed 3 bases, and the junction held 0 bases outside the gene matches. The CDR3 length is 11 residues. CDR3 residues: CAWGLEETQYF. As DNA, the CDR3 is TGTGCCTGGGGACTAGAAGAGACCCAGTACTTC. Drawing the rest from reference TRBV30 and TRBJ2-5, the complete variable domain is SQTIHQWPATLVQPVGSPLSLECTVEGTSNPNLYWYRQAAGRGLQLLFYSVGIGQISSEVPQNLSASRPQDRQFILSSKKLLLSDSGFYLCAWGLEETQYFGPGTRLLVL.

Only a few counts were recorded for this clone. The rearrangement joins TRBV3-1 (or the pseudogene TRBV3-2) to TRBJ2-7; TRBD2 matches 7 bases. CDR3 length: 14 amino acids. J was trimmed by 4 bases and V by 4 bases; bases with no gene match: 7. Germline CDR1 is LGHDT and CDR2 is YNNKEL (reference sequence). This CDR3 is CASSPRGTTYEQYF. CDR3 sequence (DNA): TGTGCCAGCAGCCCTCGCGGGACTACATACGAGCAGTACTTC.